The source of this TCR beta chain is a study of T cell changes during pregnancy in multiple sclerosis. The CDR3 is made up of 17 amino acids. With 10 bases removed from V and 0 bases from J, the gap between germline ends came to 22 bases. Germline loops: CDR1 ENHRY, CDR2 SYGVKD. Sequenced by immunoSEQ multiplex PCR; TCRdb stores in-frame clones only, minus some. The sample shows roughly 61,000 clones, approximately 90% of them seen only once. This sequence joins TRBV10-3 and TRBJ1-3; the D gene is possibly TRBD1 (5 bases). This receptor was obtained from a female donor in good health, enrolled as a control in a pregnancy study. Specimen: peripheral blood, collected in the first trimester of pregnancy. CDR3 residues: CATGGSLSPRSGNTIYF. CDR3 bases: TGTGCCACTGGGGGGTCCCTTAGCCCTCGCTCTGGAAACACCATATATTTT.